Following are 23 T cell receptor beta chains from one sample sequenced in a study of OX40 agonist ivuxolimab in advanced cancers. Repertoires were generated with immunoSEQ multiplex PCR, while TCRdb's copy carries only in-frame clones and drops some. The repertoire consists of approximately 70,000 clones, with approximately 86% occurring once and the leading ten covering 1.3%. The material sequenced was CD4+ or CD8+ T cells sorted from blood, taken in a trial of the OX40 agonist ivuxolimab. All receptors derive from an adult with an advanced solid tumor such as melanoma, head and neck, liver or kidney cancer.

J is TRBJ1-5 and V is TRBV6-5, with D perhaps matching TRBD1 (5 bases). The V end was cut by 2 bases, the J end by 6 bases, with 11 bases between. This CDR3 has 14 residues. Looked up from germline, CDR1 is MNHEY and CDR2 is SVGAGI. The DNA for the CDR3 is TGTGCCAGCAGTTACGCGTGGGGGAGTCAGCCCCAGCATTTT. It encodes CASSYAWGSQPQHF.

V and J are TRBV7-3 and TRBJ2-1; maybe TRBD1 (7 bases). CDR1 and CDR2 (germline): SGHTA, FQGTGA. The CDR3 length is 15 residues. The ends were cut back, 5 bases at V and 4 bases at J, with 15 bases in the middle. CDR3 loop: CASSPAGTAYNEQFF. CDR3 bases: TGTGCCAGCAGCCCCGCGGGGACAGCTTACAATGAGCAGTTCTTC.

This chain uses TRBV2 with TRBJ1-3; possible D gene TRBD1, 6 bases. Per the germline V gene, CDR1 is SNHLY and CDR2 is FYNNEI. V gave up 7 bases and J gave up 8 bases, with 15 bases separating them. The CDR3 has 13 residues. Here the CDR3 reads CASKTAGVDTIYF. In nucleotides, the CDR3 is TGTGCCAGCAAAACAGCAGGGGTTGACACCATATATTTT.

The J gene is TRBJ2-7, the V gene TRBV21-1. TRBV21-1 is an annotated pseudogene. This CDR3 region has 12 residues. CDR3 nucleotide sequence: TGTGCCAGCCCACACTGCTTCTACGAGCAGTACTTC. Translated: CASPHCFYEQYF.

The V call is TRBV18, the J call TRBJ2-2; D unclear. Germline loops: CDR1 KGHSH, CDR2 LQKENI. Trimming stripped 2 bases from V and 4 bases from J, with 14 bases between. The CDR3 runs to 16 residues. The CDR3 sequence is CASSPSSTPGTGELFF. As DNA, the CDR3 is TGTGCCAGCTCACCAAGCTCAACTCCGGGCACCGGGGAGCTGTTTTTT.

The CDR3 DNA reads as TGTGCTAGTGGTTTGATTGAGGTTGAGACCCAGTACTTC. It specifies CASGLIEVETQYF. The chain combines TRBV12-5 with TRBJ2-5, with D hard to call. This CDR3 is 13 amino acids long. V was pared by 2 bases and J by 5 bases, with 9 bases between. Germline-derived CDR1 and CDR2 are LGHNT and FRNRAP. The full variable domain, in which reference TRBV12-5 and TRBJ2-5 provide the parts outside the CDR3, is DARVTQTPRHKVTEMGQEVTMRCQPILGHNTVFWYRQTMMQGLELLAYFRNRAPLDDSGMPKDRFSAEMPDATLATLKIQPSEPRDSAVYFCASGLIEVETQYFGPGTRLLVL.

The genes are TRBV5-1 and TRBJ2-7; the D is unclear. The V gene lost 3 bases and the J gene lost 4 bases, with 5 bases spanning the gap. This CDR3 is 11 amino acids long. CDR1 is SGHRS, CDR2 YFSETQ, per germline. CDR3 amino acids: CASSSAYEQYF. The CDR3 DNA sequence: TGCGCCAGCAGCTCGGCATACGAGCAGTACTTC. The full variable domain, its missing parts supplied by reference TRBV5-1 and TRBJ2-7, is KAGVTQTPRYLIKTRGQQVTLSCSPISGHRSVSWYQQTPGQGLQFLFEYFSETQRNKGNFPGRFSGRQFSNSRSEMNVSTLELGDSALYLCASSSAYEQYFGPGTRLTVT.

The CDR3 here is CASSERMAARSNQPQHF. CDR3 nucleotides: TGTGCCAGCAGTGAAAGGATGGCAGCCAGGAGCAATCAGCCCCAGCATTTT. The J gene is TRBJ1-5, the V gene TRBV6-1, with D hard to call. The CDR3 spans 17 residues. Trimming removed 2 bases at V and 1 base at J, with 15 bases between. The V gene's germline CDR1 is MNHNS and CDR2 SASEGT.

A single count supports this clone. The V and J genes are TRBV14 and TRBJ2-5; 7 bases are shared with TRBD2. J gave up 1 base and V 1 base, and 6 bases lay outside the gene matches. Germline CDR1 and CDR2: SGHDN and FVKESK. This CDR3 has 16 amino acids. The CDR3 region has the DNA TGTGCCAGCAGCCAAGGGTCAGGGACTATCCAAGAGACCCAGTACTTC. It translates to CASSQGSGTIQETQYF. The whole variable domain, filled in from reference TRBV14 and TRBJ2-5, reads EAGVTQFPSHSVIEKGQTVTLRCDPISGHDNLYWYRRVMGKEIKFLLHFVKESKQDESGMPNNRFLAERTGGTYSTLKVQPAELEDSGVYFCASSQGSGTIQETQYFGPGTRLLVL.

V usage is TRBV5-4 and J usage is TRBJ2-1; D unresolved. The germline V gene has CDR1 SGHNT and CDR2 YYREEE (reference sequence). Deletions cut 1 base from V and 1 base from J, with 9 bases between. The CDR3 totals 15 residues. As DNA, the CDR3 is TGTGCCAGCAGCTTGAAGGTAGGATCCTACAATGAGCAGTTCTTC. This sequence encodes CASSLKVGSYNEQFF.

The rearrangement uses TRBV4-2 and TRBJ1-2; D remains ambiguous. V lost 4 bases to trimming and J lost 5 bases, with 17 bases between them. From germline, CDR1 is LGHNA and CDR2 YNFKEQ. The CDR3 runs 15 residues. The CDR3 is CASSPALGSGYGYTF. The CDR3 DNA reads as TGTGCCAGCAGCCCGGCTCTGGGAAGTGGATATGGCTACACCTTC.

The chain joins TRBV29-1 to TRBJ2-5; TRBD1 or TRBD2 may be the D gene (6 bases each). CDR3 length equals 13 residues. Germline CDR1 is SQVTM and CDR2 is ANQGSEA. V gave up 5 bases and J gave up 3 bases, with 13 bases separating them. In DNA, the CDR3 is TGCAGCGTTCGAAGGGGGGCTGAAGAGACCCAGTACTTC. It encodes CSVRRGAEETQYF. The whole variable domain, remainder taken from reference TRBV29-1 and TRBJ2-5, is SAVISQKPSRDICQRGTSLTIQCQVDSQVTMMFWYRQQPGQSLTLIATANQGSEATYESGFVIDKFPISRPNLTFSTLTVSNMSPEDSSIYLCSVRRGAEETQYFGPGTRLLVL.

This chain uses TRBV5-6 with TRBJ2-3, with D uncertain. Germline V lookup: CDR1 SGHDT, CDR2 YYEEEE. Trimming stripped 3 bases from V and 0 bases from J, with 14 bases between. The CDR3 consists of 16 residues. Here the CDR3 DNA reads TGTGCCAGCAGCTATAGCCCCACCTCTAGCACAGATACGCAGTATTTT. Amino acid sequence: CASSYSPTSSTDTQYF.

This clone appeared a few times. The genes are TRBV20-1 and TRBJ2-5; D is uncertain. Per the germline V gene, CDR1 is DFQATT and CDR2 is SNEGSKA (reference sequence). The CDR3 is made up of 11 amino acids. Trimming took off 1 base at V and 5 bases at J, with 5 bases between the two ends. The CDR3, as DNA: TGCAGTGCTAGAGGGCTGGAGACCCAGTACTTC. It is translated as CSARGLETQYF.

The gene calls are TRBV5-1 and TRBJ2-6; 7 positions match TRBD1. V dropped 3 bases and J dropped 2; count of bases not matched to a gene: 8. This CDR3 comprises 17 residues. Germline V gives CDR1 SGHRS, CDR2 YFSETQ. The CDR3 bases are TGCGCCAGCAGCTACAGGGGTCTAAAGACTGGGGCCAACGTCCTGACTTTC. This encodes CASSYRGLKTGANVLTF.

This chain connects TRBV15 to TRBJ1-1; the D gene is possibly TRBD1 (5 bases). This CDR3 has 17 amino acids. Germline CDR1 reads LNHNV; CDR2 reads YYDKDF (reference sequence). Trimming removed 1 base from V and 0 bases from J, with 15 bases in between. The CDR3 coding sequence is TGTGCCACCAGCAGAGTTGGCGGAGGGACCATGAACACTGAAGCTTTCTTT. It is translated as CATSRVGGGTMNTEAFF.

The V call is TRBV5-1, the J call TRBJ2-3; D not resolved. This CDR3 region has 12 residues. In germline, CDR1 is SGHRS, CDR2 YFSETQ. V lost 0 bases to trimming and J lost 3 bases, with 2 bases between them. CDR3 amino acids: CASSLETDTQYF. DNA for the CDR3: TGCGCCAGCAGCTTGGAAACAGATACGCAGTATTTT.

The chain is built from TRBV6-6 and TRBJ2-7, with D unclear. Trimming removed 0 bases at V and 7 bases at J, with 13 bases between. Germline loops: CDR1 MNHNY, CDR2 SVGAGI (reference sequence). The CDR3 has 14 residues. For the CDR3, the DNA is TGTGCCAGCAGTTACTCCCAGACTCACGAGGAGCAGTACTTC. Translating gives CASSYSQTHEEQYF.

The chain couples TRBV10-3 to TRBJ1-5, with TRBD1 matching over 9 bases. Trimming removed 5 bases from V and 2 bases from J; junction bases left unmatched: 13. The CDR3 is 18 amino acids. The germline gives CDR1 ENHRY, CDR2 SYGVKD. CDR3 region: CAISSSGTGSSGNQPQHF. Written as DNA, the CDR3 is TGTGCCATCAGTTCCTCCGGGACAGGGAGCTCGGGCAATCAGCCCCAGCATTTT.

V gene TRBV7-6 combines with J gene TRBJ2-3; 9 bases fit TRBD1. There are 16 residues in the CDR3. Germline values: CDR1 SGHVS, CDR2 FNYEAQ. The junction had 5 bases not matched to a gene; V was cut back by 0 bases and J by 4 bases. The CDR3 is CASSLAGGQGPDTQYF. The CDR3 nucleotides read TGTGCCAGCAGCTTAGCGGGGGGACAGGGCCCAGATACGCAGTATTTT.

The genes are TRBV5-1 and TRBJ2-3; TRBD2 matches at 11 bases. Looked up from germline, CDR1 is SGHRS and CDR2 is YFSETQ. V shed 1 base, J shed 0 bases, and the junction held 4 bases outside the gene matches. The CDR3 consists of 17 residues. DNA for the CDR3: TGCGCCAGCAGCTTGACTAGCGGGGGCACTAGCACAGATACGCAGTATTTT. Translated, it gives CASSLTSGGTSTDTQYF.

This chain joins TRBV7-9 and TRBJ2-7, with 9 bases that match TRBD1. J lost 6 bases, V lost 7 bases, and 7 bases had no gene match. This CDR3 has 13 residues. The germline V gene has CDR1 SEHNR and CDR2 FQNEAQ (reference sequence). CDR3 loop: CASTRDRVAEQYF. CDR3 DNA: TGTGCCAGCACCCGGGACAGGGTGGCCGAGCAGTACTTC.

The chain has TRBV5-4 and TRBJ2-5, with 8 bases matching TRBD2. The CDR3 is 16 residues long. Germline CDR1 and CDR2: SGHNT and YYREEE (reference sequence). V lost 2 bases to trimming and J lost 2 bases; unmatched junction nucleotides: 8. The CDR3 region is CASSFPGLGGQETQYF. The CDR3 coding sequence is TGTGCCAGCAGCTTTCCGGGACTAGGGGGACAAGAGACCCAGTACTTC.